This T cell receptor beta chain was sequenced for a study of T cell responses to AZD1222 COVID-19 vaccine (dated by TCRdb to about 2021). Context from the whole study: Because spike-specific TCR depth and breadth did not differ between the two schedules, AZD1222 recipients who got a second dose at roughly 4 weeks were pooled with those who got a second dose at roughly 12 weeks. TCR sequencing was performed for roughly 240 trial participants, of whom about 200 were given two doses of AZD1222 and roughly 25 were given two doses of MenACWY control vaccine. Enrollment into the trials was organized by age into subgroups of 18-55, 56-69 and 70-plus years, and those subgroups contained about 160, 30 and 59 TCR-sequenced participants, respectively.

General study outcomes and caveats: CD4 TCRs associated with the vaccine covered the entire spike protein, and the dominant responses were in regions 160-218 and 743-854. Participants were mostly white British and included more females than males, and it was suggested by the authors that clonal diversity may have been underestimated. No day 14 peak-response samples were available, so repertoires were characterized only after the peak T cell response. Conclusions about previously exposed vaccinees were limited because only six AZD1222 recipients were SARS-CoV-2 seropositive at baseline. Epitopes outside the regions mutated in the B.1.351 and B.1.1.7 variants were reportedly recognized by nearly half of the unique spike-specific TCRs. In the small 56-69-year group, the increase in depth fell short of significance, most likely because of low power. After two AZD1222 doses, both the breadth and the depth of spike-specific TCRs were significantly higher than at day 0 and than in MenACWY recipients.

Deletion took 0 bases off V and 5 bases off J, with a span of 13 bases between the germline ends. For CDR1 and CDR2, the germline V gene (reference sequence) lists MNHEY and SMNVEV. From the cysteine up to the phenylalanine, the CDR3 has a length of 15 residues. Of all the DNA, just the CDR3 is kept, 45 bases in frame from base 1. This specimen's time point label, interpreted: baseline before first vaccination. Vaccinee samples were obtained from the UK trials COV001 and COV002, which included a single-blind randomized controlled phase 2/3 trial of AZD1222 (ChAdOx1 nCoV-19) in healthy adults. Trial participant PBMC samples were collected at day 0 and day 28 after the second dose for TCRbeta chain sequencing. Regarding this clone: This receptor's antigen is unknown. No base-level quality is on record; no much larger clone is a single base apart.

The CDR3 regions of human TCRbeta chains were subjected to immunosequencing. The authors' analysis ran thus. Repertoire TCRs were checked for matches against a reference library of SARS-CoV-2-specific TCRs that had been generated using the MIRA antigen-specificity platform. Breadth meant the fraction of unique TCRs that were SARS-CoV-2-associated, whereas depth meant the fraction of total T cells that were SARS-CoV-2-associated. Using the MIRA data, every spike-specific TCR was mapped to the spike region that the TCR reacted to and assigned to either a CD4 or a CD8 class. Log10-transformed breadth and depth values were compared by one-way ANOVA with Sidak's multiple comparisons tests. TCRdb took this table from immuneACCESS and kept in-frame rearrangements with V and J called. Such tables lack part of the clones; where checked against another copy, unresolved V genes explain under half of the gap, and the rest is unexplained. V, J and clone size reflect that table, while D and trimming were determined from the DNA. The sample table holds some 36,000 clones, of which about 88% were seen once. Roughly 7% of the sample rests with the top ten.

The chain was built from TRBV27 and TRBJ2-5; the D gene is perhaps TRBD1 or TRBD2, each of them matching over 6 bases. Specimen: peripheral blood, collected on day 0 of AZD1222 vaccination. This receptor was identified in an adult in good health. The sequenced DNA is TGTGCCAGCAGTTTATCGTTCGGGGGCGGGGAGACCCAGTACTTC. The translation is CASSLSFGGGETQYF.